The T cell receptor (beta chain) under discussion was sequenced for a study of vaccination and CD4 T cells after COVID-19. The wider study: Nasal swab PCR showed SARS-CoV-2 in convalescent patients, eight or nine with mild and one with severe disease.

Study-wide results and caveats: Convalescent patients displayed a median about 86% of reactive clones emerging only post-vaccination.

This clonotype was seen only a few times. Antigen unknown. Treatment indicated: approximately 9-day PBMC culture with coronavirus spike peptide pools or control peptides (ViraFEST assay). T cells were expanded with peptide pools, and expanded clonotypes were identified by TCR sequencing. PBMC cultures, at approximately 2 million cells per well, received roughly 10 IU/ml IL-2 and about 10 ug/ml peptide pools. Per the germline V gene, CDR1 is SNHLY and CDR2 is FYNNEI. Trimming took off 7 bases at V and 4 bases at J, with 10 bases between the two ends. This CDR3 is 12 amino acids long. The Oncomine TCR Beta short-read assay was applied to DNA of cultured CD4+ T cells. TCRdb used MiXCR to reprocess the PCR reads, holding one entry per CDR3 protein. In the table there are about 15,000 distinct CDR3 sequences, around 55% of which are singletons.

The TCR was taken from a human donor who had recovered from COVID-19. The genes are TRBV2 and TRBJ1-1; no clear D gene. The source material was CD4+ T cells from blood, cultured in vitro. Written as DNA, the CDR3 is TGTGCCAGCACCGTGATAGCCACTGAAGCTTTCTTT. Protein product: CASTVIATEAFF. The variable domain in full, completed from reference TRBV2 and TRBJ1-1, reads EPEVTQTPSHQVTQMGQEVILRCVPISNHLYFYWYRQILGQKVEFLVSFYNNEISEKSEIFDDQFSVERPDGSNFTLKIRSTKLEDSAMYFCASTVIATEAFFGQGTRLTVV.